This TCR beta chain was observed in a study of PD-1 blockade in mismatch repair-deficient tumors. Looking at the study overall: All were previously treated, progressing patients with approximately 11 mismatch repair-deficient cancer types. Study outcomes and limitations: After pembrolizumab, tumor-resident clones rose rapidly, then generally contracted before radiologic responses.

A note on this clone: Antigen unknown.

All patients were mismatch repair deficient, assessed by either PCR or immunohistochemistry. TCRs were sequenced from a few patients responding to pembrolizumab. Measured with immunoSEQ multiplex PCR; TCRdb has only the in-frame clones, and not every one. The table has about 84,000 clones, more than 65% seen once; the top ten hold about 2.6%. The receptor's source is an adult with mismatch repair-deficient cancer. The material sequenced was peripheral blood, taken 12 weeks after starting pembrolizumab.

In DNA, the CDR3 is TGTGCCAGTAGGAGCTCCTACAATGAGCAGTTCTTC. It codes for CASRSSYNEQFF. The chain uses TRBV19 and TRBJ2-1, with D hard to call. Germline V CDR1 and CDR2: LNHDA, SQIVND (reference sequence). The CDR3 runs 12 residues. Trimming pared 6 bases from V and 0 bases from J, leaving 3 bases between. Based on the CDR3 plus reference TRBV19 and TRBJ2-1, the full variable domain is DGGITQSPKYLFRKEGQNVTLSCEQNLNHDAMYWYRQDPGQGLRLIYYSQIVNDFQKGDIAEGYSVSREKKESFPLTVTSAQKNPTAFYLCASRSSYNEQFFGPGTRLTVL.